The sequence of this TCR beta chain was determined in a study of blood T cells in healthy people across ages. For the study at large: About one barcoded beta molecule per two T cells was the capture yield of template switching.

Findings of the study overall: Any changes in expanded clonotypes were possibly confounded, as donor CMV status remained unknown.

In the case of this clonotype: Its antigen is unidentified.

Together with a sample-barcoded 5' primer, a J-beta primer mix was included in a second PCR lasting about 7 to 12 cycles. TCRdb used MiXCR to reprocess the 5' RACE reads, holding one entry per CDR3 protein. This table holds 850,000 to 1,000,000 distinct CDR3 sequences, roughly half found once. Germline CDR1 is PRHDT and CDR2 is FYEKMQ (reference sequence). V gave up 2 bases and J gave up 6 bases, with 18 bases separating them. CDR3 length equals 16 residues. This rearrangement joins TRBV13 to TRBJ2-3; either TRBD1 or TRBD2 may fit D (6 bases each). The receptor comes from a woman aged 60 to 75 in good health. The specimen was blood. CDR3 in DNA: TGTGCCAGCAGCTTATTTGGCAGGGGAGGATCCGATACGCAGTATTTT. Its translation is CASSLFGRGGSDTQYF.